This T cell receptor beta chain was sequenced in a study of metastatic and nonmetastatic thyroid tumors. In the study overall: Blood and tumor or nodule tissue repertoires from malignant and benign thyroid patients were compared.

The ends were cut back, 2 bases at V and 1 base at J, with 14 bases in the middle. CDR3 size: 16 residues. Germline V lookup: CDR1 MNHNS, CDR2 SASEGT. TCRdb recomputed clones from the PCR reads via MiXCR. The profile shows tens of thousands of clones, about 12% of them singletons. This clone was seen at least ten times. Prior to thyroid surgery, none of the patients had received any treatment. Sample: blood. The chain has TRBV6-1 and TRBJ1-1; D unclear. This TCR was recovered from a male donor with papillary thyroid cancer or a benign thyroid nodule (not recorded which). Some clones in this sample may be carry-over from other donors' samples. This CDR3 is CASSEFYRTENTEAFF. For the CDR3, the DNA is TGTGCCAGCAGTGAATTTTATAGGACGGAGAACACTGAAGCTTTCTTT.